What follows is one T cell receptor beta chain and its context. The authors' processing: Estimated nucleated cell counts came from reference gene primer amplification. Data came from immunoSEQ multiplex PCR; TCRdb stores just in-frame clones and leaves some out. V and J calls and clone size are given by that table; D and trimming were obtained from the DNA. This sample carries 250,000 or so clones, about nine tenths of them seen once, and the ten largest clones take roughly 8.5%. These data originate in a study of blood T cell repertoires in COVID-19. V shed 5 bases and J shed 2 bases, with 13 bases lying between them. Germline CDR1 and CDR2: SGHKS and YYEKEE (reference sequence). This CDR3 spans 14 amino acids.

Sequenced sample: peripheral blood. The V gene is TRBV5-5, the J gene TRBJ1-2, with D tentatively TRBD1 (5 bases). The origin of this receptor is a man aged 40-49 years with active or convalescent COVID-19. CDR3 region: CASSGRQGNYGYTF. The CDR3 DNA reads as TGTGCCAGCAGTGGGAGGCAGGGAAACTATGGCTACACCTTC.